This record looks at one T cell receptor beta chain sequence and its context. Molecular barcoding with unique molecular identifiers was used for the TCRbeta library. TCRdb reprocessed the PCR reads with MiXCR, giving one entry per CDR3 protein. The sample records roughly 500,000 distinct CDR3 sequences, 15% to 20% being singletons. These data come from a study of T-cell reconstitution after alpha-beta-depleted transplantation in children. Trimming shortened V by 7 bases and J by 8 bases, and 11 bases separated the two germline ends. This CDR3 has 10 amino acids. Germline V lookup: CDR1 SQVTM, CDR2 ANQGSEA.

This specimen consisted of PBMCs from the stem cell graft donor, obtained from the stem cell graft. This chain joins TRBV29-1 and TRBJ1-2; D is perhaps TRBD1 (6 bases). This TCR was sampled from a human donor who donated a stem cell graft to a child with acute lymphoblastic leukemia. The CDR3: CSAPGDGYTF. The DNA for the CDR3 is TGCAGCGCACCAGGGGACGGCTACACCTTC.